This T cell receptor (beta chain) comes out of a study of T cells in Graves' hyperthyroidism and ophthalmopathy. The TCR beta CDR3 regions underwent amplification using RNA transcripts as the source. RT-PCR in the first round (using the HTBI primer set) targeted the TCR CDR3. TCRdb analysed the multiplex PCR reads with MiXCR anew, one entry per CDR3 protein. The table lists around 290,000 distinct CDR3 sequences, approximately 15% of them singletons. The sample holds many counts of this clonotype. CDR1 is DFQATT, CDR2 SNEGSKA, per germline (reference sequence). This CDR3 has 15 amino acids. The V and J ends lost 5 bases and 1 base respectively, with 15 bases between them. Clinical symptoms, serum thyroxine and TRAb, thyroid ultrasound and orbital computed tomography together formed the diagnostic basis.

The sequence derives from a woman aged 55-70 years with Graves' ophthalmopathy. The rearrangement joins TRBV20-1 to TRBJ1-5; tentative D call: TRBD1 (6 bases). What was sequenced was blood. CDR3 amino acids: CSAGVTGYSNQPQHF. Here the CDR3 DNA reads TGCAGTGCTGGGGTAACAGGGTACAGCAATCAGCCCCAGCATTTT.